This passage covers 28 T cell receptor beta chains from one sample sequenced in a study of cytomegalovirus exposure and HLA in healthy donors. Vbeta (60) and Jbeta (13) primers were used in the PCR. Sequenced by immunoSEQ multiplex PCR; TCRdb stores in-frame clones only, minus some. Of 170,000 or so clones detected, roughly 80% appear once; the ten largest clones hold under 7.5%. Sequenced sample: PBMCs. The receptors were gathered from a man aged 25 to 40 in good health and CMV-seropositive.

This sequence joins TRBV10-1 and TRBJ2-7; possibly TRBD2 for D (5 bases). The CDR3 is made up of 13 amino acids. Trimming cost V 2 bases and J 7 bases, with 12 bases left between them. Germline CDR1 WNHNN, CDR2 SYGVQD (reference sequence). This CDR3 is CASSERFTGEQYF. The CDR3 DNA reads TGCGCCAGCAGTGAGAGGTTCACGGGAGAGCAGTACTTC.

The chain couples TRBV10-2 to TRBJ2-7; 14 bases are a match to TRBD2. CDR3 size: 14 residues. Per the germline V gene, CDR1 is WSHSY and CDR2 is SAAADI. The V gene end was trimmed by 7 bases and the J gene end by 6 bases; junction bases not matched to a gene: 5. CDR3 DNA: TGCGCCAGCAAGGGACTAGCGGGAGTCGGCGAGCAGTACTTC. As protein: CASKGLAGVGEQYF.

The chain has TRBV7-2 and TRBJ2-3; weak D call: TRBD2 (6 bases). Per germline, CDR1 SGHTA and CDR2 FQGNSA. V lost 5 bases to trimming and J lost 5 bases, with 11 bases between them. The CDR3 spans 13 residues. The DNA for the CDR3 is TGTGCCAGCAGCCTCGTAGCGGTAGATACGCAGTATTTT. Protein sequence: CASSLVAVDTQYF.

J is TRBJ2-5 and V is TRBV5-1, with D tentatively TRBD1 (6 bases). The CDR3 length is 13 residues. With 0 bases removed from V and 5 bases from J, the gap between germline ends came to 8 bases. Germline V gives CDR1 SGHRS, CDR2 YFSETQ. DNA for the CDR3: TGCGCCAGCAGCTTGGAGGGGGTTGAGACCCAGTACTTC. Its translation is CASSLEGVETQYF.

The V and J genes are TRBV6-5 and TRBJ2-5, with D hard to call. Trimming pared 6 bases from V and 1 base from J, leaving 15 bases between. CDR1 and CDR2 (germline): MNHEY, SVGAGI. This CDR3 is 15 amino acids long. CDR3 coding DNA: TGTGCCAGCAGCCCCGTGGCCCAGTCCCAAGAGACCCAGTACTTC. As protein: CASSPVAQSQETQYF.

This clone was observed a handful of times. The chain combines TRBV4-1 with TRBJ1-4; 10 bases agree with TRBD1. Unmatched junction bases numbered 13, after V lost 5 bases and J lost 7 bases. There are 17 residues in the CDR3. Germline CDR1 and CDR2: MGHRA and YSYEKL. As DNA, the CDR3 is TGCGCCAGCAGCGGACAGGGGGTACATAGGGGTGGTGAAAAACTGTTTTTT. Translated: CASSGQGVHRGGEKLFF.

V is TRBV9 and J is TRBJ1-2; the D is unclear. In germline, CDR1 is SGDLS, CDR2 YYNGEE. This CDR3 comprises 13 residues. Between the trimmed V and J ends, which lost 0 bases and 8 bases, there was a span of 11 bases. The CDR3 loop reads CASSVAPESGYTF. The DNA of the CDR3 is TGTGCCAGCAGCGTAGCTCCGGAGTCCGGCTACACCTTC.

This clone showed up just once. The genes are TRBV5-1 and TRBJ2-5, with D possibly matching TRBD1 (5 bases). Germline V CDR1 and CDR2: SGHRS, YFSETQ. This CDR3 is 13 amino acids long. Trimming took off 4 bases at V and 3 bases at J, with 10 bases between the two ends. CDR3 sequence: CASSHAREETQYF. The CDR3 DNA sequence: TGCGCCAGCAGCCACGCCAGGGAAGAGACCCAGTACTTC.

The chain recombines TRBV10-3 with TRBJ2-5; 7 nucleotides align to TRBD1. The CDR3 has 13 residues. The ends lost 6 bases at V and 3 bases at J; junction bases unmatched: 4. CDR1 is ENHRY, CDR2 SYGVKD, per germline. The CDR3 sequence is CAIRDGTEETQYF. CDR3 DNA: TGTGCCATCAGGGACGGGACAGAAGAGACCCAGTACTTC.

This chain links TRBV7-9 with TRBJ2-5; TRBD2 aligns across 13 bases. The CDR3 totals 14 residues. Trimming removed 5 bases from V and 9 bases from J; junction bases left unmatched: 6. Per germline, CDR1 SEHNR and CDR2 FQNEAQ (reference sequence). CDR3 sequence: CASSLGLAGAAQYF. DNA of the CDR3: TGTGCCAGCAGCCTAGGACTAGCGGGGGCGGCCCAGTACTTC. The full variable domain, its missing parts supplied by reference TRBV7-9 and TRBJ2-5, is DTGVSQNPRHKITKRGQNVTFRCDPISEHNRLYWYRQTLGQGPEFLTYFQNEAQLEKSRLLSDRFSAERPKGSFSTLEIQRTEQGDSAMYLCASSLGLAGAAQYFGPGTRLLVL.

V gene TRBV27 combines with J gene TRBJ2-1, with 9 positions matching TRBD1. Germline CDR1 MNHEY, CDR2 SMNVEV (reference sequence). This CDR3 is 15 amino acids long. V was pared by 4 bases and J by 5 bases, with 6 bases of the junction left unmatched. The CDR3 nucleotides read TGTGCCAGCAGTTCAGACAGGGGGGTAGACAATGAGCAGTTCTTC. It encodes CASSSDRGVDNEQFF.

The rearrangement joins TRBV7-3 to TRBJ2-7; TRBD2 agrees at 8 bases. CDR3 length: 14 residues. The V segment lost 3 bases and the J segment 4 bases; nucleotides outside the gene matches: 5. CDR1 SGHTA and CDR2 FQGTGA come from the germline V gene. CDR3: CASSFAGGPYEQYF. The CDR3, as DNA: TGTGCCAGCAGCTTCGCGGGAGGCCCGTACGAGCAGTACTTC.

CDR3 bases: TGTGCCAGCAGCTGGGGGAGGAGCGGGAGGTACCAAGAGACCCAGTACTTC. Its translation: CASSWGRSGRYQETQYF. This chain links TRBV9 with TRBJ2-5; TRBD2 aligns across 9 bases. CDR1 and CDR2 from the germline V gene are SGDLS and YYNGEE. The CDR3 contains 17 residues. V trimming: 4 bases; J trimming: 0 bases; junction bases outside the gene matches: 10.

With respect to this clone: One end of the junction varies from germline; a read error may be responsible. Different DNA sequences within this sample yield the same CDR3. The V call is TRBV5-6, the J call TRBJ2-2, with D perhaps TRBD2 (6 bases). The germline V gene has CDR1 SGHDT and CDR2 YYEEEE. The CDR3 extends over 15 amino acids. In DNA form, the CDR3 reads TGTGCCAGTAGCTTTGGGGGGAAGCGACCCGGGGAGCTGTTTTTT. Its translation: CASSFGGKRPGELFF.

This rearrangement joins TRBV21-1 to TRBJ1-1; the D segment call TRBD1 is taken from the table without a DNA check. TRBV21-1 is shown as a pseudogene. The CDR3 consists of 18 residues. This CDR3 reads CASSTIPDRGVMNTEAFF. CDR3 nucleotide sequence: TGTGCCAGCAGCACAATCCCGGACAGGGGGGTGATGAACACTGAAGCTTTCTTT.

Concerning this clone itself: This CDR3 is also generated by other DNA sequences in the sample. V usage is TRBV7-9 and J usage is TRBJ2-2; maybe TRBD2 (5 bases). V dropped 1 base and J dropped 5 bases, with 8 bases sitting between them. The CDR3 is 14 residues long. CDR1 is SEHNR, CDR2 FQNEAQ, per germline (reference sequence). CDR3 sequence: CASSLGGRTGELFF. DNA of the CDR3: TGTGCCAGCAGCTTAGGAGGGCGGACCGGGGAGCTGTTTTTT.

This clone was counted a single time. The rearrangement links TRBV7-9 to TRBJ2-3; 9 positions match TRBD2. The CDR3 consists of 15 residues. Trimming cost V 5 bases and J 7 bases; bases outside gene matches: 10. Germline values: CDR1 SEHNR, CDR2 FQNEAQ (reference sequence). The CDR3 sequence is CASSTSGYSSNTQYF. In nucleotides, the CDR3 is TGTGCCAGCAGCACTAGCGGGTACTCTTCTAATACGCAGTATTTT. The full variable domain, in which reference TRBV7-9 and TRBJ2-3 provide the parts outside the CDR3, is DTGVSQNPRHKITKRGQNVTFRCDPISEHNRLYWYRQTLGQGPEFLTYFQNEAQLEKSRLLSDRFSAERPKGSFSTLEIQRTEQGDSAMYLCASSTSGYSSNTQYFGPGTRLTVL.

The V gene is TRBV4-1, the J gene TRBJ2-5; 7 bases fit TRBD2. Near its end, the DNA agrees better with TRBJ2-7, so the J call may be wrong. CDR1 is MGHRA, CDR2 YSYEKL, per germline. The CDR3 is made up of 15 amino acids. CDR3 loop: CASSQEGRGPYEQYF. The CDR3 DNA reads TGCGCCAGCAGCCAAGAAGGGAGGGGCCCTTACGAGCAGTACTTC.

The chain joins TRBV5-6 to TRBJ1-2, with TRBD1 matching 8 bases. The CDR3 consists of 13 residues. V shed 4 bases, J shed 3 bases, and the junction held 2 bases outside the gene matches. Per germline, CDR1 SGHDT and CDR2 YYEEEE. CDR3 amino acids: CASSQDRDYGYTF. The CDR3 DNA sequence: TGTGCCAGCAGCCAGGACAGGGACTATGGCTACACCTTC. The whole variable domain, remainder taken from reference TRBV5-6 and TRBJ1-2, is DAGVTQSPTHLIKTRGQQVTLRCSPKSGHDTVSWYQQALGQGPQFIFQYYEEEERQRGNFPDRFSGHQFPNYSSELNVNALLLGDSALYLCASSQDRDYGYTFGSGTRLTVV.

This clone occurred a few times. The chain employs TRBV7-6 and TRBJ2-2, with 13 bases identical to TRBD2. CDR3 size: 16 residues. V shed 5 bases and J 4 bases; nucleotides not matched to a gene: 4. Looked up from germline, CDR1 is SGHVS and CDR2 is FNYEAQ. Here the CDR3 DNA reads TGTGCCAGCAGCATCACTAGCGGGGGGGGCACCGGGGAGCTGTTTTTT. Amino acid sequence: CASSITSGGGTGELFF.

This chain joins TRBV27 and TRBJ1-5; TRBD1 aligns across 9 bases. This CDR3 is 14 amino acids long. Germline-derived CDR1 and CDR2 are MNHEY and SMNVEV (reference sequence). Trimming cost V 3 bases and J 4 bases; bases outside gene matches: 1. CDR3 protein: CASSLGQGNQPQHF. CDR3 nucleotide sequence: TGTGCCAGCAGTTTGGGACAGGGAAATCAGCCCCAGCATTTT.

The rearrangement links TRBV7-8 to TRBJ2-5; D is unclear. Trimming removed 3 bases at V and 1 base at J, with 12 bases between. This CDR3 has 15 amino acids. CDR1 is SGHVS and CDR2 is FQNEAQ in the germline V gene. DNA for the CDR3: TGTGCCAGCAGCTTGCGGAGAACCCCCCAAGAGACCCAGTACTTC. Protein: CASSLRRTPQETQYF. The variable domain in full, with the rest retrieved from reference TRBV7-8 and TRBJ2-5, is GAGVSQSPRYKVAKRGQDVALRCDPISGHVSLFWYQQALGQGPEFLTYFQNEAQLDKSGLPSDRFFAERPEGSVSTLKIQRTQQEDSAVYLCASSLRRTPQETQYFGPGTRLLVL.

V gene TRBV7-9 combines with J gene TRBJ1-4, with D maybe TRBD1 (5 bases). Germline CDR1 is SEHNR and CDR2 is FQNEAQ (reference sequence). There are 17 residues in the CDR3. V was clipped by 4 bases and J by 2 bases, with 17 bases between them. The CDR3: CASSSGRSVGTNEKLFF. The CDR3, as DNA: TGTGCCAGCAGCTCAGGGAGGTCAGTTGGGACTAATGAAAAACTGTTTTTT.

CDR3 sequence: CATSRDSSGRDNEQFF. Written as DNA, the CDR3 is TGTGCCACCAGCAGAGATTCTAGCGGGAGGGACAATGAGCAGTTCTTC. This chain uses TRBV15 with TRBJ2-1, with 12 bases aligning to TRBD2. V shed 0 bases and J 5 bases; nucleotides not matched to a gene: 2. The germline V gene encodes CDR1 LNHNV and CDR2 YYDKDF (reference sequence). This CDR3 has 16 amino acids.

This clone was observed a few times. The rearrangement joins TRBV5-4 to TRBJ2-2, with D possibly TRBD2 on 6 matching bases. Germline-derived CDR1 and CDR2 are SGHNT and YYREEE (reference sequence). This CDR3 is built from 14 residues. Trimming pared 4 bases from V and 5 bases from J, leaving 12 bases between. The CDR3 sequence is CASSAGWGTGELFF. In nucleotides, the CDR3 is TGTGCCAGCAGCGCGGGGTGGGGAACCGGGGAGCTGTTTTTT. The complete variable domain, with remaining parts taken from reference TRBV5-4 and TRBJ2-2, reads ETGVTQSPTHLIKTRGQQVTLRCSSQSGHNTVSWYQQALGQGPQFIFQYYREEENGRGNFPPRFSGLQFPNYSSELNVNALELDDSALYLCASSAGWGTGELFFGEGSRLTVL.

The genes are TRBV27 and TRBJ2-7, with 7 bases that match TRBD1. The CDR3 spans 15 residues. Looked up from germline, CDR1 is MNHEY and CDR2 is SMNVEV (reference sequence). V shed 3 bases, J shed 1 base, and the junction held 6 bases outside the gene matches. CDR3 nucleotides: TGTGCCAGCAGTTTTTGGCAGGGGGAATCCTACGAGCAGTACTTC. Protein sequence: CASSFWQGESYEQYF.

The chain is built from TRBV4-1 and TRBJ2-5; 9 bases line up with TRBD2. The CDR3 loop spans 17 amino acids. Looked up from germline, CDR1 is MGHRA and CDR2 is YSYEKL. The J segment lost 2 bases and the V segment lost 1 base, leaving 8 bases of the junction unmatched. CDR3 in DNA: TGCGCCAGCAGCCAAGTAGGGACTAGCAGCCCACAAGAGACCCAGTACTTC. Its protein is CASSQVGTSSPQETQYF.

The chain links TRBV9 to TRBJ2-1, with 14 bases lining up with TRBD2. Per the germline V gene, CDR1 is SGDLS and CDR2 is YYNGEE. This CDR3 region has 16 residues. V lost 4 bases to trimming and J lost 7 bases; unmatched junction nucleotides: 7. In DNA, the CDR3 is TGTGCCAGCAGCCTCGAGGGACTAGCGGGGGCTAATGAGCAGTTCTTC. Translation gives CASSLEGLAGANEQFF.